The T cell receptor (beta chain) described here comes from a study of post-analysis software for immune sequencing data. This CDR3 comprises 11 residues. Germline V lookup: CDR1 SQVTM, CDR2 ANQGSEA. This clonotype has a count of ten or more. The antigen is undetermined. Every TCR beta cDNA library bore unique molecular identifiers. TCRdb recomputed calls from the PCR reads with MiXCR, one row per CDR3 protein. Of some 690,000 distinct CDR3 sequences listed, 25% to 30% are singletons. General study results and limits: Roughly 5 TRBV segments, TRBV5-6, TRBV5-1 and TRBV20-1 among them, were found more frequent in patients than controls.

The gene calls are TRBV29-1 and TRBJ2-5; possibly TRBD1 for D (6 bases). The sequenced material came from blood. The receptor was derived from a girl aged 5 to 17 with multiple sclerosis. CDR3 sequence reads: CTLQGGETQYF. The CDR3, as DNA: TGCACCCTACAGGGTGGAGAGACCCAGTACTTC. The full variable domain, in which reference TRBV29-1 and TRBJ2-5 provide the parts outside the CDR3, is SAVISQKPSRDICQRGTSLTIQCQVDSQVTMMFWYRQQPGQSLTLIATANQGSEATYESGFVIDKFPISRPNLTFSTLTVSNMSPEDSSIYLCTLQGGETQYFGPGTRLLVL.